This T cell receptor (beta chain) was sequenced in a study of T-cell reconstitution after alpha-beta-depleted transplantation in children. This clonotype came up a few times. V was pared by 5 bases and J by 0 bases, with 13 bases between. The CDR3 totals 15 residues. A library of TCRbeta sequences, prepared with unique molecular identifiers, was generated. TCRdb itself ran the PCR reads through MiXCR, one entry per CDR3 protein. The table has 150,000 to 200,000 distinct CDR3 sequences, roughly 6.8% seen once. The chain couples TRBV12-3 or TRBV12-4 to TRBJ2-5, with D uncertain. This receptor was taken from a human donor who donated a stem cell graft to a child with Wiskott-Aldrich syndrome. The starting material was PBMCs from the stem cell graft donor, obtained from the stem cell graft. DNA for the CDR3: TGTGCCAGCAGTCCCGGGCCCTCCTACCAAGAGACCCAGTACTTC. Translation gives CASSPGPSYQETQYF.